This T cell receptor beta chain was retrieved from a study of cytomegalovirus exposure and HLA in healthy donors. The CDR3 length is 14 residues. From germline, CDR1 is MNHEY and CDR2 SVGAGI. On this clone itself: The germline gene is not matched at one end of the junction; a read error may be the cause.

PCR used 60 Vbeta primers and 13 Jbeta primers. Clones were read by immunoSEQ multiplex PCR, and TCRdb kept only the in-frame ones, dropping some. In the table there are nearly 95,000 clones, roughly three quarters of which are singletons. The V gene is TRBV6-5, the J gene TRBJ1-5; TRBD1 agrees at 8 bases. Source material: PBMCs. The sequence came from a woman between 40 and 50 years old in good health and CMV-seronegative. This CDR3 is CASSPGQGNQPQNF. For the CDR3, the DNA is TGTGCCAGCAGTCCCGGACAGGGCAATCAGCCCCAGAATTTT.